This T cell receptor beta chain was recorded in a study of shared clonotypes between healthy human individuals. Study results and limitations: Clonotype sharing among the donors was expected to vary with sequencing depth.

Naivety among CD8 cells was defined by CD45RO negativity and positive CCR7 selection, thereby excluding terminally differentiated effector memory CD45RA+ cells. With regard to this clone: Its antigen remains unknown.

Sequencing used immunoSEQ multiplex PCR; TCRdb keeps in-frame clones, though not all of them. The sample records some 2,000,000 clones, about 95% being singletons. The sample consisted of naive CD8+ T cells sorted from blood. This receptor was taken from a man younger than 30 in good health.

The CDR3 loop is CASSVDPQGGADTGELFF. DNA for the CDR3: TGTGCCAGCAGCGTAGACCCCCAAGGGGGCGCGGACACCGGGGAGCTGTTTTTT. V is TRBV9 and J is TRBJ2-2; 7 bases align to TRBD1. V dropped 0 bases and J dropped 3; count of bases not matched to a gene: 11. CDR1 and CDR2 (germline): SGDLS, YYNGEE. CDR3 size: 18 residues.